This record looks at one T cell receptor beta chain sequence and its context. Its specificity is unknown. At one end, the junction sequence differs from germline, possibly due to a read error. This sample is part of a study of blood T cells in healthy people across ages. Whole-study results and caveats: Not knowing donor CMV status may have confounded expanded clonotype changes. Unsorted PBMCs blocked a conclusive comparison of naive and antigen-experienced cells.

Primers used in a second PCR of roughly 6 to 12 cycles were a sample-barcoded 5' primer and a J-beta primer mix. TCRdb itself ran the 5' RACE reads through MiXCR, one entry per CDR3 protein. The table lists 1.5 million to 2 million distinct CDR3 sequences, about 50% of them singletons. The CDR3 sequence is 17 residues long. Germline lookup yields CDR1 DFQATT and CDR2 SNEGSKA (reference sequence). The clonotype comes from a woman aged 40 to 50 in good health. The sample was blood. This chain joins TRBV20-1 and TRBJ1-2; D might be TRBD1 (6 bases). CDR3 residues: CSAPSSGGAGYNYDYTF. For the CDR3, the DNA is TGCAGTGCTCCTTCCAGCGGGGGCGCGGGATATAACTATGACTACACCTTC.